Here is one T cell receptor beta chain with its context. Its target is not known. The sample originates from a study of shared clonotypes between healthy human individuals. Study conclusions and caveats: Against clonotypes common to all four donors, non-shared ones had lower generation probabilities. Naive subsets generally had larger estimated richness than memory subsets.

CD8 cells classed as naive were CD45RO-negative and positively selected for CCR7, excluding terminally differentiated effector memory CD45RA+ cells. The study enrolled healthy HIV-negative adults without recent acute infections or vaccinations as donors. V dropped 7 bases and J dropped 3 bases, with 10 bases sitting between them. This CDR3 is built from 11 residues. The germline V gene encodes CDR1 DFQATT and CDR2 SNEGSKA (reference sequence). The assay was run at deep level. Here immunoSEQ multiplex PCR was the method, and the copy in TCRdb shows in-frame clones only, minus some. The data hold approximately 590,000 clones, with nearly 97% observed a single time.

This TCR came from a woman in her twenties or thirties in good health. The chain combines TRBV20-1 with TRBJ2-7, with no clear D. The sequencing sample was made of naive CD8+ T cells sorted from blood. CDR3: CSVLPGYEQYF. Here the CDR3 DNA reads TGCAGTGTTCTTCCGGGCTACGAGCAGTACTTC.